A single sample is the source of the 24 T cell receptor beta chains below, sequenced in a study of patients and donors after allogeneic stem cell transplantation. TCRdb reanalysed the RT-PCR reads using MiXCR and keeps one entry per CDR3 protein. Here the sample spans about 200,000 distinct CDR3 sequences, 41% being singletons. Sequenced material: blood, either unsorted or a sorted T cell fraction (not recorded which). The receptors come from a human donor who was either an allogeneic HSCT recipient or a stem cell or donor lymphocyte infusion donor (not recorded which). It is not recorded whose cells these are; they may come from a transplant donor.

V and J are TRBV15 and TRBJ2-7; D gene uncertain. This CDR3 contains 15 residues. V lost 0 bases to trimming and J lost 3 bases, with 12 bases between them. Per the germline V gene, CDR1 is LNHNV and CDR2 is YYDKDF (reference sequence). CDR3 sequence (DNA): TGTGCCACCAGCAGAGATGTAGACAAGAACTACGAGCAGTACTTC. Protein product: CATSRDVDKNYEQYF.

The rearrangement links TRBV6-6 to TRBJ2-1, with a tentative D call TRBD2 (6 bases). The V end was cut by 0 bases, the J end by 8 bases, with 11 bases between. The germline CDR1 and CDR2 sequences are MNHNY and SVGAGI (reference sequence). The CDR3 is 14 amino acids. The DNA of the CDR3 is TGTGCCAGCAGTTACTCGACGGCTAGCGATGAGCAGTTCTTC. Its protein is CASSYSTASDEQFF.

The chain uses TRBV7-7 and TRBJ2-3, with D possibly matching TRBD2 (5 bases). The germline V gene has CDR1 SSHAT and CDR2 FNYEAQ (reference sequence). The CDR3 totals 15 residues. The germline V and J ends were trimmed by 1 base and 4 bases, with 12 bases remaining between them. CDR3 loop: CASSLEGRSADTQYF. DNA for the CDR3: TGTGCCAGCAGCTTAGAAGGCCGTAGCGCAGATACGCAGTATTTT.

The gene calls are TRBV5-1 and TRBJ1-1; D gene ambiguous. Per germline, CDR1 SGHRS and CDR2 YFSETQ. V lost 0 bases and J 4 bases, leaving 13 bases between the germline ends. This CDR3 has 15 residues. CDR3 in DNA: TGCGCCAGCAGCTTGGCCGGGCAGAGGGCCACTGAAGCTTTCTTT. Its translation is CASSLAGQRATEAFF.

In this sample, this clonotype turned up a few times. The chain uses TRBV7-9 and TRBJ2-3; D is undetermined. CDR3 length equals 14 residues. Germline-derived CDR1 and CDR2 are SEHNR and FQNEAQ (reference sequence). V lost 3 bases to trimming and J lost 3 bases, with 10 bases between them. CDR3 sequence reads: CASSFLDGTDTQYF. CDR3 in DNA: TGTGCCAGCAGCTTCTTGGACGGAACAGATACGCAGTATTTT. Full variable domain (remainder filled in from reference TRBV7-9 and TRBJ2-3): DTGVSQNPRHKITKRGQNVTFRCDPISEHNRLYWYRQTLGQGPEFLTYFQNEAQLEKSRLLSDRFSAERPKGSFSTLEIQRTEQGDSAMYLCASSFLDGTDTQYFGPGTRLTVL.

This clonotype was seen a single time. The genes are TRBV29-1 and TRBJ1-1; D not certain. This CDR3 has 12 amino acids. Trimming pared 4 bases from V and 6 bases from J, leaving 12 bases between. CDR1 is SQVTM, CDR2 ANQGSEA, per germline. CDR3 DNA sequence: TGCAGCGTTGGAGGGCGTGGTCCTGAAGCTTTCTTT. Amino acid sequence: CSVGGRGPEAFF. The full variable domain, rest sourced from reference TRBV29-1 and TRBJ1-1, is SAVISQKPSRDICQRGTSLTIQCQVDSQVTMMFWYRQQPGQSLTLIATANQGSEATYESGFVIDKFPISRPNLTFSTLTVSNMSPEDSSIYLCSVGGRGPEAFFGQGTRLTVV.

This clonotype was detected a few times. The chain recombines TRBV7-2 with TRBJ1-1; D is ambiguous. V shed 6 bases and J shed 1 base, with 12 bases lying between them. The CDR3 loop spans 14 amino acids. In germline, CDR1 is SGHTA, CDR2 FQGNSA. The CDR3 protein is CASSLAHPNTEAFF. As DNA, the CDR3 is TGTGCCAGCAGTCTCGCACACCCGAACACTGAAGCTTTCTTT.

The gene calls are TRBV20-1 and TRBJ1-1; D is unclear. Germline V gene lookup returns CDR1 DFQATT and CDR2 SNEGSKA (reference sequence). V was shortened by 3 bases and J by 1 base, with 0 bases between the two germline ends. This CDR3 region has 10 residues. The CDR3 DNA sequence: TGCAGTGCTAGGAACACTGAAGCTTTCTTT. Translated: CSARNTEAFF.

The chain employs TRBV4-2 and TRBJ2-3; D not certain. Trimming pared 0 bases from V and 4 bases from J, leaving 17 bases between. This CDR3 spans 17 amino acids. Germline V gene data show CDR1 as LGHNA and CDR2 as YNFKEQ. CDR3: CASSQDLGGKGSDTQYF. CDR3 DNA: TGTGCCAGCAGCCAAGACCTAGGTGGGAAGGGATCAGATACGCAGTATTTT.

V gene TRBV5-1 combines with J gene TRBJ2-2; 9 bases agree with TRBD1. Germline CDR1 is SGHRS and CDR2 is YFSETQ. Trimming removed 4 bases from V and 7 bases from J; junction bases left unmatched: 14. CDR3 length: 17 amino acids. The CDR3 loop is CASSPDYQQGAVGELFF. CDR3 coding DNA: TGCGCCAGCAGCCCAGACTACCAACAGGGGGCAGTCGGGGAGCTGTTTTTT.

The V gene is TRBV20-1, the J gene TRBJ2-1; D gene unclear. The length of the CDR3 is 13 residues. Germline V gene sequence: CDR1 DFQATT, CDR2 SNEGSKA (reference sequence). Trimming removed 6 bases at V and 4 bases at J, with 13 bases between. In DNA, the CDR3 is TGCAGTGCCGGGTCGGTCTCTTACAATGAGCAGTTCTTC. Translated, it gives CSAGSVSYNEQFF.

This clonotype was counted only a few times. The chain couples TRBV4-3 to TRBJ1-1; 8 nucleotides match TRBD1. V lost 4 bases, J lost 2 bases, and 6 bases stayed unmatched. The CDR3 is 15 residues long. CDR1 is LGHNA, CDR2 YSLEER, per germline. The CDR3 reads CASSPGGRGNTEAFF. The CDR3 bases are TGCGCCAGCAGCCCAGGGGGCAGGGGCAACACTGAAGCTTTCTTT.

Only a few counts were recorded for this clonotype. V gene TRBV6-5 combines with J gene TRBJ1-1; D gene uncertain. This CDR3 has 13 amino acids. The germline gives CDR1 MNHEY, CDR2 SVGAGI. Trimming took 7 bases from V and 1 from J, leaving 10 bases between them. DNA of the CDR3: TGTGCCAGCACTGGAGGGTGGAACACTGAAGCTTTCTTT. Its translation is CASTGGWNTEAFF.

This sequence joins TRBV3-1 and TRBJ2-7; 8 bases are shared with TRBD2. The CDR3 is 15 residues long. CDR1 LGHDT and CDR2 YNNKEL come from the germline V gene (reference sequence). Losses at the gene ends were 3 bases for V and 1 base for J; bases not matched to a gene: 5. CDR3 region: CASSQRAGASYEQYF. CDR3 sequence (DNA): TGTGCCAGCAGCCAGAGAGCGGGAGCATCCTACGAGCAGTACTTC.

For this clonotype: The CDR3 ends on some other residue instead of the conserved phenylalanine or tryptophan, so this is likely a read error. It is unclear where the CDR3 begins or ends on the DNA, so no DNA is shown, and the CDR3 is as TCRdb lists it. The V and J genes are TRBV28 and TRBJ1-4. Germline lookup yields CDR1 MDHEN and CDR2 SYDVKM. The CDR3 spans 13 amino acids, including both terminal residues. This CDR3 reads CASSFRYGEAIHL.

The rearrangement joins TRBV12-3 or TRBV12-4 to TRBJ1-4; D not certain. V was clipped by 2 bases and J by 0 bases, with 10 bases between them. The CDR3 consists of 16 residues. CDR3 sequence (DNA): TGTGCCAGCAGTTTACCGAGGGCATCAACTAATGAAAAACTGTTTTTT. As protein: CASSLPRASTNEKLFF.

V gene TRBV7-2 combines with J gene TRBJ1-5, with TRBD1 matching over 9 bases. This CDR3 comprises 13 residues. From germline, CDR1 is SGHTA and CDR2 FQGNSA. J gave up 4 bases and V 8 bases, and 3 bases lay outside the gene matches. DNA for the CDR3: TGTGCCAGCCAGACAGGGGGGAATCAGCCCCAGCATTTT. Amino acids: CASQTGGNQPQHF.

This chain uses TRBV5-1 with TRBJ2-7; D might be TRBD2 (6 bases). This CDR3 comprises 14 residues. Trimming removed 0 bases at V and 4 bases at J, with 11 bases between. The V gene's germline CDR1 is SGHRS and CDR2 YFSETQ. The CDR3 DNA follows: TGCGCCAGCAGCTTGGGGGCTAGCGCTTACGAGCAGTACTTC. It is translated as CASSLGASAYEQYF.

The V and J genes are TRBV12-3 or TRBV12-4 and TRBJ1-5; tentatively, D is TRBD1 (5 bases). The germline V and J ends were trimmed by 5 bases and 3 bases, with 14 bases remaining between them. This CDR3 spans 15 amino acids. Written as DNA, the CDR3 is TGTGCCAGCAGTCTCCGCGGGGCGGACAATCAGCCCCAGCATTTT. Translation: CASSLRGADNQPQHF.

This clonotype was seen a handful of times. The V call is TRBV15, the J call TRBJ1-4; D gene uncertain. V dropped 0 bases and J dropped 2 bases, with 10 bases sitting between them. Germline V gene data show CDR1 as LNHNV and CDR2 as YYDKDF (reference sequence). CDR3 length equals 16 residues. The CDR3 region is CATSRDRTGTNEKLFF. The CDR3 DNA follows: TGTGCCACCAGCAGAGATCGTACGGGGACTAATGAAAAACTGTTTTTT.

This clonotype was seen a single time. The rearrangement links TRBV12-3 or TRBV12-4 to TRBJ2-6, with D tentatively TRBD1 (6 bases). The ends were cut back, 2 bases at V and 4 bases at J, with 18 bases in the middle. This CDR3 contains 18 residues. CDR3 coding DNA: TGTGCCAGCAGTTTACAAGCAGGGGCGCATACAGGGGCCAACGTCCTGACTTTC. Its translation is CASSLQAGAHTGANVLTF.

The gene calls are TRBV12-3 or TRBV12-4 and TRBJ1-3, with D maybe TRBD1 (6 bases). Trimming removed 3 bases from V and 4 bases from J, with 13 bases in between. This CDR3 region has 15 residues. The CDR3 is CASSFGWGAGNTIYF. CDR3 DNA sequence: TGTGCCAGCAGTTTTGGCTGGGGGGCGGGAAACACCATATATTTT.

A few counts support this clonotype. V and J are TRBV28 and TRBJ1-1, with D possibly matching TRBD1 (6 bases). The CDR3 runs 14 residues. V lost 3 bases and J 4 bases, leaving 12 bases between the germline ends. CDR1 and CDR2 from the germline V gene are MDHEN and SYDVKM. CDR3 nucleotides: TGTGCCAGCAGTTTTGAGGGGGTGGTCACTGAAGCTTTCTTT. Translation: CASSFEGVVTEAFF.

V gene TRBV7-2 combines with J gene TRBJ2-1, with TRBD2 matching 11 bases. This CDR3 is 14 amino acids long. Losses at the gene ends were 5 bases for V and 7 bases for J; bases not matched to a gene: 4. The germline V gene encodes CDR1 SGHTA and CDR2 FQGNSA. In nucleotides, the CDR3 is TGTGCCAGCAGCCCTCGACTAGCGGGAAATGAGCAGTTCTTC. This codes for CASSPRLAGNEQFF.